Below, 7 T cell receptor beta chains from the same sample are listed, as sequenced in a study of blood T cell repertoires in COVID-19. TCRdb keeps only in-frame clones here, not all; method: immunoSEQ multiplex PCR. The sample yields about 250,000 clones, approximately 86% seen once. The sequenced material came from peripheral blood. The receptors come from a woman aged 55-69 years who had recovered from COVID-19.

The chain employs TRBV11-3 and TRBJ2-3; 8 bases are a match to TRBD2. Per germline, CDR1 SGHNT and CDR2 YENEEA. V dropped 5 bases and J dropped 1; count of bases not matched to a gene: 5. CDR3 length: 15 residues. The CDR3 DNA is TGTGCCAGCAGCGCGGGGACTAGAGGCACAGATACGCAGTATTTT. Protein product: CASSAGTRGTDTQYF.

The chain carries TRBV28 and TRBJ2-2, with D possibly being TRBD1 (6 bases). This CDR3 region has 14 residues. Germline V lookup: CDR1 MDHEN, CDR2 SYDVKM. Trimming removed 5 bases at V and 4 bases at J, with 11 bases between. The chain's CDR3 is CASSLTGTTGELFF. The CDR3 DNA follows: TGTGCCAGCAGTCTTACAGGGACCACCGGGGAGCTGTTTTTT.

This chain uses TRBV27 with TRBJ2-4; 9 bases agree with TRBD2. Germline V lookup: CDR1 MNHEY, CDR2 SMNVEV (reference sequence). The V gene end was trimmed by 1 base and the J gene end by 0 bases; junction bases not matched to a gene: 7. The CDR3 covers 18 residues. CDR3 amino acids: CASSLWAGGAQAKNIQYF. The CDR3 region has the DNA TGTGCCAGCAGTTTATGGGCGGGGGGGGCGCAAGCCAAAAACATTCAGTACTTC.

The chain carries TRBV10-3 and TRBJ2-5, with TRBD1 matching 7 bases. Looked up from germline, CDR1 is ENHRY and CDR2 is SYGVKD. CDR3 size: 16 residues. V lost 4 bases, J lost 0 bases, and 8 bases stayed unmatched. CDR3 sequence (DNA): TGTGCCATCAGTGGGAGACAGGGACGGTACCAAGAGACCCAGTACTTC. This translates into CAISGRQGRYQETQYF.

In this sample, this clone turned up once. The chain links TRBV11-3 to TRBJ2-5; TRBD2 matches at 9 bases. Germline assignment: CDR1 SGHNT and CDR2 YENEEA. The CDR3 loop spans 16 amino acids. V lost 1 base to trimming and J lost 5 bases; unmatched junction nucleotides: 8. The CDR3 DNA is TGTGCCAGCAGCTTAGTTGGCGGGGGGGCCTCGGAGACCCAGTACTTC. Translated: CASSLVGGGASETQYF.

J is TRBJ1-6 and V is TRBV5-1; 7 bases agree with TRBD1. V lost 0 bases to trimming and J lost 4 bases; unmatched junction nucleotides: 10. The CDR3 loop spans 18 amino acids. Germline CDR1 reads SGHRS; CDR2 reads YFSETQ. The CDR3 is CASSLGARDSFYNSPLHF. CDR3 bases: TGCGCCAGCAGCTTGGGGGCCCGGGACAGCTTTTATAATTCACCCCTCCACTTT.

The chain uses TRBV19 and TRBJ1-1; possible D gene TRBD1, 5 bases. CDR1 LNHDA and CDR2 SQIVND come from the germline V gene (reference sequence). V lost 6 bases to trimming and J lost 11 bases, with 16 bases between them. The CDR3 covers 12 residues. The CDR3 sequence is CASSGGRAHAFF. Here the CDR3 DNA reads TGTGCCAGTAGCGGTGGCAGGGCGCACGCTTTCTTT.